The source of this TCR beta chain is a study of CD8 T cells in ankylosing spondylitis. V was pared by 2 bases and J by 0 bases, with 7 bases between. The CDR3 runs to 14 residues. Germline assignment: CDR1 SGHVS and CDR2 FNYEAQ. TCRdb fed the 5' RACE reads into MiXCR, producing one record per CDR3 protein. There are 100,000 to 150,000 distinct CDR3 sequences in the sample; around 13% occur only once, and 2.5% to 3% lies in the top ten. The sample holds a few counts of this clonotype. Its specificity is unknown. Study-wide results and caveats: Past research had described some motif variants in reactive arthritis synovial fluid and blood.

This chain links TRBV7-6 with TRBJ1-1; D not resolved. Material for sequencing was blood, either unsorted or a sorted T cell fraction (not recorded which). The sequence was obtained from a female donor with ankylosing spondylitis or in good health (not recorded which). CDR3 protein: CASSLKEMNTEAFF. The CDR3 DNA reads as TGTGCCAGCAGCTTAAAGGAAATGAACACTGAAGCTTTCTTT.